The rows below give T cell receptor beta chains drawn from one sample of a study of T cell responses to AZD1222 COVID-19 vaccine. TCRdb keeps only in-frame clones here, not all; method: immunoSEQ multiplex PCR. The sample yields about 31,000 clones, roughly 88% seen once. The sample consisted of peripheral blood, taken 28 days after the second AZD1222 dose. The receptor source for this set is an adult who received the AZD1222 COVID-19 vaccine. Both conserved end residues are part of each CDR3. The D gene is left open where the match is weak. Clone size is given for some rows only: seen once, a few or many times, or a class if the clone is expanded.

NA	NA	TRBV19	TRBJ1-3	TGTGCCAGTAGTATAGCTGCTGCTGGAAACACCATATATTTT	CASSIAAAGNTIYF
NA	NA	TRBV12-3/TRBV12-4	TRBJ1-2	TGTGCCAGCAGTTTATTGGGTTATGGCTACACCTTC	CASSLLGYGYTF
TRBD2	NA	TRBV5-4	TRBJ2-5	TGTGCCAGCAGCTTGCGGCTAGCGGGGGAAGAGACCCAGTACTTC	CASSLRLAGEETQYF
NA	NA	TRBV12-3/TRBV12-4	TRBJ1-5	TGTGCCAGCAGCCGTCTGGGGCAGCCCCAGCATTTT	CASSRLGQPQHF
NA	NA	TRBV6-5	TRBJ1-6	NA	CASRTGFFGDSPLHF
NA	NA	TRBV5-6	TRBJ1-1	TGTGCCAGCAGCTATTATCAGGGGTATCGTGGATTGGCTTTCTTT	CASSYYQGYRGLAFF
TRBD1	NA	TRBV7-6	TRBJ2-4	TGTGCCAGCAGCGAAGACAGGGTGGCCAAAAACATTCAGTACTTC	CASSEDRVAKNIQYF
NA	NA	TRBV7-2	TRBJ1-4	TGTGCCAGCAGCTTCAGCGCGCAGCCTGGCGAAAAACTGTTTTTT	CASSFSAQPGEKLFF
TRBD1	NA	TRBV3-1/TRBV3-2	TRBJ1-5	TGTGCCAGCAGCCAATCAGGGGGCGTCGCTAATCAGCCCCAGCATTTT	CASSQSGGVANQPQHF
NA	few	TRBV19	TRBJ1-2	TGTGCCAGTAGTCCCACCGAAGTGGGCCGAAACTATGGCTACACCTTC	CASSPTEVGRNYGYTF
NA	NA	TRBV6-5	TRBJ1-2	TGTGCCAGCAGTTACTCGAGGGCATTTGGCTACACCTTC	CASSYSRAFGYTF
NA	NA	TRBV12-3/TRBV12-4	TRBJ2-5	TGTGCCAGCAGTTTGTGGGGAGAGACCCAGTACTTC	CASSLWGETQYF
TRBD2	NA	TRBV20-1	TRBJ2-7	TGCAGTGCTAGTAGATTGGGGGAGGGCTCCTACGAGCAGTACTTC	CSASRLGEGSYEQYF
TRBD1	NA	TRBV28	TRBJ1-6	TGTGCCAGCACCCTCTACGGGCAGGGGGTCGATAATTCACCCCTCCACTTT	CASTLYGQGVDNSPLHF
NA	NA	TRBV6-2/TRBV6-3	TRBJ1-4	TGTGCCAGCAGCCGACAGTATCAAGAAAAACTGTTTTTT	CASSRQYQEKLFF
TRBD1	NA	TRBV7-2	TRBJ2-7	TGTGCCAGCAGCCTCAGAAAGGGGGCAAGTGAGCAGTACTTC	CASSLRKGASEQYF
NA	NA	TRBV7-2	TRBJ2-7	TGTGCCAGCAGCTTAGTTTGGCTCGCCTACGAGCAGTACTTC	CASSLVWLAYEQYF
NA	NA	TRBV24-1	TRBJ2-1	TGTGCCACCAGCAAGGGGATAATTTACAATGAGCAGTTCTTC	CATSKGIIYNEQFF
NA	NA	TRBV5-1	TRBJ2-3	TGCGCCAGCAGCTTGGCCAGGGACACCTACACAGATACGCAGTATTTT	CASSLARDTYTDTQYF
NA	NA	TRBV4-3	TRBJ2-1	TGCGCCAGCAGCCTACAGGGTGGGAAAAACAATGAGCAGTTCTTC	CASSLQGGKNNEQFF
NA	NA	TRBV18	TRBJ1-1	TGTGCCAGCTCACCGGTGGGCGGTGGTGGAGAAGCTTTCTTT	CASSPVGGGGEAFF
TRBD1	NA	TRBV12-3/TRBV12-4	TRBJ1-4	TGTGCCAGCAGTATACAGGGGAAGGAAAAACTGTTTTTT	CASSIQGKEKLFF